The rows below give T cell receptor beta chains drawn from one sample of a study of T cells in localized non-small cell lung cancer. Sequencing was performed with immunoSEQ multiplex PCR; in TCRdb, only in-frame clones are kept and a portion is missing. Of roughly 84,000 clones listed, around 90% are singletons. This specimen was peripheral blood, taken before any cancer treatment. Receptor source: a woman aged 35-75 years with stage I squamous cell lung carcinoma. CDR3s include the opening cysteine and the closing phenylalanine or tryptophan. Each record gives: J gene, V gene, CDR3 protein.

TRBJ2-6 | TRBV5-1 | CASSPEGGSGANVLTF
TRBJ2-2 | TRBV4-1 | CASARGSSNTGELFF
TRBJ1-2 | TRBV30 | CAWSSGHSYGYTF
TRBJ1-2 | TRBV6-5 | CASSETFRGYGYTF
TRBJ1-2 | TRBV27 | CASSLGASYGYTF
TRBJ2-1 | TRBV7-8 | CASSRPGTTGPSEQFF
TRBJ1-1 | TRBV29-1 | CSVEGQLNTEAFF
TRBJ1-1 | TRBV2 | CASSVAYEAFF
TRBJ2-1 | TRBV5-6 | CASSLWVNEQFF
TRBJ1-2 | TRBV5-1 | CASSLRGQDPLANYGYTF
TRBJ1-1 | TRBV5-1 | CASSPRQMNTEAFF
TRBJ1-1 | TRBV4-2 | CASSQDLRQGEAFF
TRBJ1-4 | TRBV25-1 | CASTKRGTTNEKLFF
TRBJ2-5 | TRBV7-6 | CASSWGQSQETQYF